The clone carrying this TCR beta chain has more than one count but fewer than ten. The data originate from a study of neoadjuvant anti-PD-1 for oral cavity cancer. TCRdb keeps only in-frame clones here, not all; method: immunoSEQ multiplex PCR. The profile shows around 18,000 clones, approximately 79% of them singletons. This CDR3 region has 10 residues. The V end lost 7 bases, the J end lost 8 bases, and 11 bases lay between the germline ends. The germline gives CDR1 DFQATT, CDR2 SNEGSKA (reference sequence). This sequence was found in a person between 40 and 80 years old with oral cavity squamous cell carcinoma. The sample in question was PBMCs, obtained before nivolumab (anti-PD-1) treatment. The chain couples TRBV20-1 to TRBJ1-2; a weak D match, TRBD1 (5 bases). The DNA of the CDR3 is TGCAGTGTCCGGGGGGTCGGCTACACCTTC. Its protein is CSVRGVGYTF.